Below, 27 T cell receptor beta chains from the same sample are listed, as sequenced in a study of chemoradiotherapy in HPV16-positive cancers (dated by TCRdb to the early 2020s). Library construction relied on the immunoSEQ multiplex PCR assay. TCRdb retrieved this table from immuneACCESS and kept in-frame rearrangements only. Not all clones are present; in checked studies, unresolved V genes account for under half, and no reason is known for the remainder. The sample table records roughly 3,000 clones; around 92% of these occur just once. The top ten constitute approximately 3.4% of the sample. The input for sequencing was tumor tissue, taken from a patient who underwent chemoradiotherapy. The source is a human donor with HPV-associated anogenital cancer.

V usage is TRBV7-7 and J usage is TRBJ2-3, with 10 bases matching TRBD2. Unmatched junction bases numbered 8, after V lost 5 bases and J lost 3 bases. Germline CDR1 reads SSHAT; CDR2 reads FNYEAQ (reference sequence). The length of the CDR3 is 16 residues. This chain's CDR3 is CASSPVAGGGTDTQYF. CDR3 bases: TGTGCCAGCAGCCCCGTAGCGGGAGGAGGAACAGATACGCAGTATTTT.

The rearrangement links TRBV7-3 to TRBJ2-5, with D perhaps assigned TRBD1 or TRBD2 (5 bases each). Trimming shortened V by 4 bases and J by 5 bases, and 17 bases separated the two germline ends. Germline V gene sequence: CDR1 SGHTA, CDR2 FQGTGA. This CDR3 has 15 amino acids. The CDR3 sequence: CASSSTGTWGETQYF. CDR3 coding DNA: TGTGCCAGCAGCTCGACCGGGACCTGGGGGGAGACCCAGTACTTC.

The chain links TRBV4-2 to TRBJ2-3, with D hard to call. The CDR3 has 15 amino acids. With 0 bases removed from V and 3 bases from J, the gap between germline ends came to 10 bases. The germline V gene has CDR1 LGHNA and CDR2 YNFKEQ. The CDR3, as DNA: TGTGCCAGCAGCCAAGAATGGGCCAGGACAGATACGCAGTATTTT. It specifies CASSQEWARTDTQYF.

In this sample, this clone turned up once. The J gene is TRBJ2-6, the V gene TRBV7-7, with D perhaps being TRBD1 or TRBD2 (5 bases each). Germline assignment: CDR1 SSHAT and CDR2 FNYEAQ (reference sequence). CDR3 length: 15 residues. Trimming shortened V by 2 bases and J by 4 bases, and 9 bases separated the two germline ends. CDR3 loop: CASSLSGLGANVLTF. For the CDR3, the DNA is TGTGCCAGCAGCTTATCGGGGCTCGGGGCCAACGTCCTGACTTTC.

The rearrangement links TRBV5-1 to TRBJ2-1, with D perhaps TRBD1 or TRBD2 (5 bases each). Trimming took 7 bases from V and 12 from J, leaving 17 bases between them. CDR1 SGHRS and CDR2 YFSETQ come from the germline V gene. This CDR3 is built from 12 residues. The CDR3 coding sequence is TGCGCCAGCGAAGAGGGGTATGGTGCGCAGTTCTTC. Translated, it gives CASEEGYGAQFF.

The DNA for the CDR3 is TGTGCCAGCAGCGCGAGGGGGGCGCTTGGCTACACCTTC. Translated: CASSARGALGYTF. The chain links TRBV7-2 to TRBJ1-2; a possible D gene is TRBD1 (6 bases). From germline, CDR1 is SGHTA and CDR2 FQGNSA. The CDR3 has 13 amino acids. V lost 5 bases, J lost 7 bases, and 14 bases lay in between.

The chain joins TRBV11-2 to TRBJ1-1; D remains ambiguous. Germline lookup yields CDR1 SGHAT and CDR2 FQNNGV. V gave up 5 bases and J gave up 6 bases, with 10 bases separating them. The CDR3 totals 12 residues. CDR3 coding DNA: TGTGCCAGCAGCCTCCAGCGGGCTGAAGCTTTCTTT. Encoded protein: CASSLQRAEAFF.

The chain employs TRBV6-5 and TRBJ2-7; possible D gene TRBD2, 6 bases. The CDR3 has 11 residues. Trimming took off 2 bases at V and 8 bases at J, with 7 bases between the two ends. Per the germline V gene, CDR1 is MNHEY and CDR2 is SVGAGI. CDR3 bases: TGTGCCAGCAGTTACCGGGAGCAGCAGTACTTC. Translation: CASSYREQQYF.

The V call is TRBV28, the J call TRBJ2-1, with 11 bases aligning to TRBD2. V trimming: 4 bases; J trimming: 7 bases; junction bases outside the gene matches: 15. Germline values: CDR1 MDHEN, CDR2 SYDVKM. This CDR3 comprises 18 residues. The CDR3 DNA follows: TGTGCCAGCAGTTCTAGCCCCGTACGACTAGCGGGGTGGAATGAGCAGTTCTTC. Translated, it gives CASSSSPVRLAGWNEQFF.

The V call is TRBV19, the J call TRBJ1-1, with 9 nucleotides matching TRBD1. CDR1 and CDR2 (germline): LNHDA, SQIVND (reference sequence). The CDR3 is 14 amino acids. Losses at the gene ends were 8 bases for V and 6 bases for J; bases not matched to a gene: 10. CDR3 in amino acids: CASRHRGLYSEAFF. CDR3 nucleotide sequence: TGTGCCAGTCGTCACAGGGGGCTTTACTCTGAAGCTTTCTTT.

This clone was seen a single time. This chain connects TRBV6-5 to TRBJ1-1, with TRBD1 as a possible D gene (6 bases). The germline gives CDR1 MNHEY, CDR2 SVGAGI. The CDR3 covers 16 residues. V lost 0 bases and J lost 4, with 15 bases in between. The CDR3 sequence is CASSYSGPGVGTEAFF. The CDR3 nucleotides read TGTGCCAGCAGTTACTCGGGTCCAGGGGTGGGCACTGAAGCTTTCTTT.

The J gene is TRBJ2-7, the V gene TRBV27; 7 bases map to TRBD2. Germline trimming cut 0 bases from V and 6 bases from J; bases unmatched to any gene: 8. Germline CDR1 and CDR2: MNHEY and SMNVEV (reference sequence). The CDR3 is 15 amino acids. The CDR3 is CASSLSGTTGSEQYF. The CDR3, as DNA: TGTGCCAGCAGTTTATCCGGGACTACTGGGTCCGAGCAGTACTTC.

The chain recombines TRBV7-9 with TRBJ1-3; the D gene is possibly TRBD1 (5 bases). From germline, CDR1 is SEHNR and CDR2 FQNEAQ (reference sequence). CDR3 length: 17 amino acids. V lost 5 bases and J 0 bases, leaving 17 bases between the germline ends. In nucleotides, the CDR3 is TGTGCCAGCAGCCCCAGTGAGGGGTCTTTCTCTGGAAACACCATATATTTT. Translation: CASSPSEGSFSGNTIYF.

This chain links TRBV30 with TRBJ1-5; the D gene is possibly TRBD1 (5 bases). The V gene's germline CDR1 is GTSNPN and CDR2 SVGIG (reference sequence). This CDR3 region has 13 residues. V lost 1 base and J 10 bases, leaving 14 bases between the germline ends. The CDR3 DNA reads TGTGCCTGGAGTGCGGGGACTGGAGCCCCCCAGCATTTT. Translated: CAWSAGTGAPQHF.

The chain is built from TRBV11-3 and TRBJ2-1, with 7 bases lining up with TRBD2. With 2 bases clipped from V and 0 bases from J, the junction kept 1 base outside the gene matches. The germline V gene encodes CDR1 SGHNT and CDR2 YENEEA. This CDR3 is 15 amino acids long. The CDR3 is CASSLTGGSYNEQFF. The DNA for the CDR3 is TGTGCCAGCAGCTTAACGGGAGGCTCCTACAATGAGCAGTTCTTC.

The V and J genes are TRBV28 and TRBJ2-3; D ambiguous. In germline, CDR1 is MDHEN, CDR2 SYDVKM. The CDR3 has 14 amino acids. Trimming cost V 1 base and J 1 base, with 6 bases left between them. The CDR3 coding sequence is TGTGCCAGCAGTTTATCGAGACGCACAGATACGCAGTATTTT. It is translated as CASSLSRRTDTQYF.

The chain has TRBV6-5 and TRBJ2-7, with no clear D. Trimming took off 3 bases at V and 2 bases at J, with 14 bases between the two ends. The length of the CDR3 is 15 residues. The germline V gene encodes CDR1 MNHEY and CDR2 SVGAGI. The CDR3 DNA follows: TGTGCCAGCAGTTATCGGGCAGTCGTACCCTACGAGCAGTACTTC. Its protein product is CASSYRAVVPYEQYF.

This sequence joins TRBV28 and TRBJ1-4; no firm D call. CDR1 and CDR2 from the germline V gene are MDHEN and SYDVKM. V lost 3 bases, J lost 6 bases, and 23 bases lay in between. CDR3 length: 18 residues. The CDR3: CASSFREYTVRTDEKLFF. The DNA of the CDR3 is TGTGCCAGCAGTTTTCGTGAGTACACGGTACGGACCGATGAAAAACTGTTTTTT.

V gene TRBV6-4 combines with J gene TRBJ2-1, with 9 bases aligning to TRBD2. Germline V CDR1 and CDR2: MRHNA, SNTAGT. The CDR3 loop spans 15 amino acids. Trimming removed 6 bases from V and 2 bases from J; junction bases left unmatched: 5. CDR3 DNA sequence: TGTGCCAGCAGCCCCTCTAGCGGGGCCTACAATGAGCAGTTCTTC. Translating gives CASSPSSGAYNEQFF.

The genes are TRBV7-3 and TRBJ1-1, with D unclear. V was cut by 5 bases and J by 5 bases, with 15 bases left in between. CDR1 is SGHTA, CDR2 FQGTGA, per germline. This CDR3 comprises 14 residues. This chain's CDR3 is CASSQSGEKTEAFF. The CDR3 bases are TGTGCCAGCAGCCAGTCCGGGGAGAAAACTGAAGCTTTCTTT. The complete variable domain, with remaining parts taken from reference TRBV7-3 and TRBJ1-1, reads GAGVSQTPSNKVTEKGKYVELRCDPISGHTALYWYRQSLGQGPEFLIYFQGTGAADDSGLPNDRFFAVRPEGSVSTLKIQRTERGDSAVYLCASSQSGEKTEAFFGQGTRLTVV.

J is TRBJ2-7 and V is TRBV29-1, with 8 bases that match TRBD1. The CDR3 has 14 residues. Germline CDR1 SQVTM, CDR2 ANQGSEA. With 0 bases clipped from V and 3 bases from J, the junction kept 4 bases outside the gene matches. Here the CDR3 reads CSVEDPDRDYEQYF. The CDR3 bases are TGCAGCGTTGAAGATCCGGACAGGGACTACGAGCAGTACTTC.

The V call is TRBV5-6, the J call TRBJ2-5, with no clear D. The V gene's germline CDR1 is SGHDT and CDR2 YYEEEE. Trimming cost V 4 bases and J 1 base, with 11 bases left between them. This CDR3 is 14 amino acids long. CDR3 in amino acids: CASSLLDGQETQYF. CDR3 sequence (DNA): TGTGCCAGCAGCCTATTGGACGGCCAAGAGACCCAGTACTTC.

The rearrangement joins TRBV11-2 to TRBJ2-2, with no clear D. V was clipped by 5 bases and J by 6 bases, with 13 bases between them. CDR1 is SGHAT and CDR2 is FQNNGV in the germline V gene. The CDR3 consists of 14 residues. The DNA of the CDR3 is TGTGCCAGCAGCGATCGGACCGGACCCGGGGAGCTGTTTTTT. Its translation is CASSDRTGPGELFF.

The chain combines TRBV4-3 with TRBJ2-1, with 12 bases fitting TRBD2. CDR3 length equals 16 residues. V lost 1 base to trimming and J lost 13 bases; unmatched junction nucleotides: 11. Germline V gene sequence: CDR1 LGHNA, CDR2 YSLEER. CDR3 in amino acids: CASSQGTGTSGPKQFF. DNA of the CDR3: TGCGCCAGCAGCCAAGGAACGGGGACTAGCGGGCCCAAACAGTTCTTC.

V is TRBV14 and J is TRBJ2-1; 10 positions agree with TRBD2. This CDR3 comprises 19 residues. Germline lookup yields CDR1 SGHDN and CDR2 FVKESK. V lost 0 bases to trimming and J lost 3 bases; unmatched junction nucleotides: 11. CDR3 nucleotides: TGTGCCAGCAGCCAAGATCGAATAGCGGGAGGTTCATACTACAATGAGCAGTTCTTC. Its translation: CASSQDRIAGGSYYNEQFF. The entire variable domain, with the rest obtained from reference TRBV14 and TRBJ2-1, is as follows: EAGVTQFPSHSVIEKGQTVTLRCDPISGHDNLYWYRRVMGKEIKFLLHFVKESKQDESGMPNNRFLAERTGGTYSTLKVQPAELEDSGVYFCASSQDRIAGGSYYNEQFFGPGTRLTVL.

The CDR3 sequence is CASSLGTGENQPQHF. The CDR3 DNA reads TGTGCCAGCAGCTTAGGGACAGGGGAAAATCAGCCCCAGCATTTT. V usage is TRBV7-8 and J usage is TRBJ1-5, with 9 positions matching TRBD1. V was pared by 1 base and J by 4 bases, with 2 bases of the junction left unmatched. The CDR3 contains 15 residues. The germline CDR1 and CDR2 sequences are SGHVS and FQNEAQ.

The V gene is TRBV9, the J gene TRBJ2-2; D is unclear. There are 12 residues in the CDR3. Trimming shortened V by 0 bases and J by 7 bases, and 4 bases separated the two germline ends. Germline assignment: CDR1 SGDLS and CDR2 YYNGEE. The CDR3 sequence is CASSVVNGELFF. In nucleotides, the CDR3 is TGTGCCAGCAGCGTAGTAAACGGGGAGCTGTTTTTT.